This is a list of T cell receptor beta chains from one sample in a study of blood T cell repertoires in COVID-19. This table comes from immunoSEQ multiplex PCR, and its TCRdb copy is limited to in-frame clones, with some not included. The profile covers 45,000 to 70,000 clones, with about 86% appearing a single time and around 7.1% taken by the ten largest. Specimen: peripheral blood. The origin of the receptors is a woman in her fifties or sixties with COVID-19, enrolled during active disease. CDR3s leave out the opening cysteine and the closing phenylalanine or tryptophan.

TRBJ2-7 TRBV28 ASSASGTGGREQY
TRBJ1-1 TRBV2 ASSEVGARLAF
TRBJ1-3 TRBV2 ASSERRPGRSGNTIY
TRBJ2-7 TRBV29-1 SVVWAQGSYEQY
TRBJ2-5 TRBV10-1 ASSDGSGGQETQY
TRBJ2-1 TRBV5-4 ASSRASGRAHNEQF
TRBJ1-1 TRBV19 ASSRTGDTEAF
TRBJ2-7 TRBV7-8 ASSRKTYEQY
TRBJ2-1 TRBV6-2/TRBV6-3 ASSYPNGYNEQF
TRBJ2-1 TRBV28 ASSPPGQGRNEQF
TRBJ2-3 TRBV2 ASSPLGLTSGGALDTQY
TRBJ2-6 TRBV19 ASSWAGQTGANVLT
TRBJ1-1 TRBV19 ASSIGLMDRGTEAF
TRBJ1-5 TRBV6-6 ASSLNRGVNQPQH
TRBJ2-2 TRBV19 ASSTLGTSNTGELF
TRBJ2-1 TRBV19 ASTPLASPPNEQF
TRBJ2-5 TRBV5-3 ARSPMDRRQETQY
TRBJ1-1 TRBV28 ASSISYTGNTEAF
TRBJ2-5 TRBV9 ASTLRLAGVRETQY
TRBJ1-3 TRBV20-1 SAGGGLRNTIY
TRBJ2-7 TRBV6-6 ASMGLGSYYEQY
TRBJ2-5 TRBV6-5 ATGRETQY
TRBJ2-5 TRBV19 ASSTSGRSGETQY
TRBJ1-1 TRBV3-1/TRBV3-2 ASRGDKNTEAF
TRBJ2-1 TRBV6-6 ASSYGLAGGDNEQF
TRBJ2-1 TRBV6-5 ASSYLTSGRLNEQF
TRBJ1-2 TRBV10-3 AVPRIRGQASNYGYT
TRBJ1-4 TRBV30 AWSRRAAGGEKLF